This T cell receptor beta chain was captured by sequencing in a study of CD8+CD57+ T cells in acquired aplastic anemia (dated by TCRdb to 2016 to 2019). Concerning the study at large: On average, sorted CD4+ and CD8+ cells yielded 2.5 to 3.5 ug of extracted DNA, with a range of roughly 0.18 to 30 ug. A CD8+CD57+ expansion meant a frequency higher than the mean frequency seen in healthy subjects.

Patients chosen for sequencing had shown expansion of CD8+CD57+ cells by flow cytometry. Severe acquired aplastic anemia was diagnosed in all patients according to International Study of Aplastic Anemia and Agranulocytosis and Camitta criteria. No therapy had been received by the patients at the time of blood sampling. In this study, sorted CD4+ and CD8+ T cells from the blood of healthy subjects and of severe aplastic anemia patients had their TCR repertoires deep-sequenced. In the USA, patient enrollment took place under clinicaltrials.gov protocols 00001620, 01623167, 00001397, 00071045, 00081523 and 00961064. Ficoll-Paque density gradient centrifugation was used to isolate peripheral blood mononuclear cells. Before DNA extraction, CD4+ and CD8+ T cells were sorted with FACS or magnetic beads. What the work shows at the level of the full study, not this receptor alone: Patients and healthy controls showed no significant difference in CD8+ Simpson's diversity (P=0.060). Roughly 30 CD8+ CDR3 sequences were shared between patients and controls but appeared highly expressed in patients and within their immunodominant clones.

On this clonotype: Its cognate antigen has yet to be identified. Nothing much larger sits one base from this clone, and base qualities are not available.

Profiling of TCR beta VDJ combinations and CDR3 sequences used genomic DNA as the template. An Illumina HiSeq 2000 was used for TCR repertoire sequencing. In the original analysis: Repertoires were assessed using TRBV/TRBJ rearrangement plots, CDR3 size and DJ length profiles, and Simpson's diversity index. The immunodominant clone was defined as the most abundant DNA sequence in deep sequencing data. CDR3 amino acid sequences were checked for sharing between subjects and were compared against published repertoires and the VDJdb database. TCRdb reprocessing: public reads trimmed at Q25 with fastp, clones called with MiXCR, in-frame beta chains kept. Each entry is one CDR3 protein sequence, shown with its most common DNA and genes. TCRdb, not the authors, supplied the V and J calls. The sample yields some 180,000 distinct CDR3 sequences; 48% were counted once. Over 10% of the sample is held by the ten biggest clonotypes.

The CDR1 and CDR2 encoded by the germline V gene are ENHRY and SYGVKD. The CDR3 starts with the cysteine, ends with the phenylalanine, and has 15 residues. Only CDR3 DNA is held: 45 bases, read in frame from base 1. V ends up 3 bases short and J 3 bases short, with an unmatched junction base count of 8. This sequence uses TRBV10-3 and TRBJ2-7; TRBD2 aligns with 7 central bases. This TCR was recovered from a human donor with aplastic anemia. The sequencing sample was made of sorted CD4+, CD8+, or CD8+CD57+ T cells (not recorded which) from PBMCs. The bases read TGTGCCATCAGTGATTTGTACCAGCGGGGCTACGAGCAGTACTTC. Its coded protein is CAISDLYQRGYEQYF.